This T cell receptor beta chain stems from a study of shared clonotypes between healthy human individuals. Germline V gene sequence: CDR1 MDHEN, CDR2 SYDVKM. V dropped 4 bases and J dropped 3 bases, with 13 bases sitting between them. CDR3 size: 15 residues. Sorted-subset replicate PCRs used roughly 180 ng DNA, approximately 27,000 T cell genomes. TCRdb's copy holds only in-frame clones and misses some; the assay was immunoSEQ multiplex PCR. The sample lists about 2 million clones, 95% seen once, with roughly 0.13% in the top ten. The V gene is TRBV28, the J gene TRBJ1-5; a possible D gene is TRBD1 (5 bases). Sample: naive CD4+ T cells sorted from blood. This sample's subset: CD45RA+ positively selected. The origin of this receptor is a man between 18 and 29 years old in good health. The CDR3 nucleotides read TGTGCCAGCAGTTCTCCGGGACGGATCAATCAGCCCCAGCATTTT. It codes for CASSSPGRINQPQHF.